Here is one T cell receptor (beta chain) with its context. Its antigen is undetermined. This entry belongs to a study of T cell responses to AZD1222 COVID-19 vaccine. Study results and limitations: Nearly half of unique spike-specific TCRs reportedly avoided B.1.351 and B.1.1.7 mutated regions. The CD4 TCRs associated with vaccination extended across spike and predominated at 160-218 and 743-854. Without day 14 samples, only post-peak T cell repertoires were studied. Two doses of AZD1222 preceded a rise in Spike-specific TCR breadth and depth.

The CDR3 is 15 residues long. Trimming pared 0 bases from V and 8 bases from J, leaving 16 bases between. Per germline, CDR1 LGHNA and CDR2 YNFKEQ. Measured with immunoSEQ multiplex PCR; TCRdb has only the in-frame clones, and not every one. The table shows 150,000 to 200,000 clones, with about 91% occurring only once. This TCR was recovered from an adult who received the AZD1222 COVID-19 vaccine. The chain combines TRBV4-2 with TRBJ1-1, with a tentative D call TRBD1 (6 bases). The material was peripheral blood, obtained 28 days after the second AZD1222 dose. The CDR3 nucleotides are TGTGCCAGCAGCCAAGAACGGGGGGCGCTACCGGAAGCTTTCTTT. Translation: CASSQERGALPEAFF.